The present T cell receptor beta chain was sequenced within a study of blood T cell repertoires in COVID-19. About the research overall: Both acute and convalescent COVID-19 samples were obtained from the United States, Italy and Spain. In each case, the material was cDNA or gDNA derived from T cells, B-cell-depleted T cells, or PBMCs.

Sequenced by immunoSEQ multiplex PCR; TCRdb stores in-frame clones only, minus some. The table has 90,000 or so clones, more than 65% seen once. The sample consisted of peripheral blood. The TCR was taken from a man older than 75 with active or convalescent COVID-19.

CDR3 in DNA: TGTGCCAGCAGTTACATCTGGACAGGGAACACCGGGGAGCTGTTTTTT. Its translation is CASSYIWTGNTGELFF. V gene TRBV6-2 or TRBV6-3 combines with J gene TRBJ2-2; 7 nucleotides line up with TRBD1. CDR1 MNHEY and CDR2 SVGEGT come from the germline V gene. The CDR3 sequence is 16 residues long. V was pared by 2 bases and J by 1 base, with 4 bases of the junction left unmatched.